This passage covers 32 T cell receptor beta chains from one sample sequenced in a study of T-cell reconstitution after alpha-beta-depleted transplantation in children listed by TCRdb under 2016. Receptors were amplified or captured by PCR. The sequencing machine was an Illumina HiSeq 2500. Molecular barcoding was employed in the preparation of TCR libraries, with unique molecular identifiers being used to normalize TCRbeta repertoire quantification. TCRdb itself trimmed the public reads at Q25 with fastp, ran MiXCR and retained productive beta chains. Rows are unified per CDR3 protein, each entry keeping the most common DNA and genes. Counted in this sample were nearly 400,000 distinct CDR3 sequences; roughly 22% of them appeared once. The ten largest clones capture over 3.5% of the sample. The sample in question was PBMCs from the stem cell graft donor, obtained from the stem cell graft. The receptors stem from a human donor who donated a stem cell graft to a child with acute myeloid leukemia.

This clonotype was picked up a small number of times. The chain carries TRBV27 and TRBJ1-5, with a tentative D call TRBD1 (6 bases). The CDR3 sequence is 15 residues long. The germline V gene has CDR1 MNHEY and CDR2 SMNVEV (reference sequence). V lost 6 bases to trimming and J lost 0 bases, with 12 bases between them. CDR3 DNA: TGTGCCAGCAGCCAGGACAGATTTAGCAATCAGCCCCAGCATTTT. Translation: CASSQDRFSNQPQHF.

This clonotype was counted between two and nine times. The genes are TRBV12-3 or TRBV12-4 and TRBJ1-6; TRBD1 agrees at 8 bases. The V gene end was trimmed by 6 bases and the J gene end by 7 bases; junction bases not matched to a gene: 8. The length of the CDR3 is 15 residues. This CDR3 reads CASRNTGGTNSPLHF. For the CDR3, the DNA is TGTGCCAGCAGAAATACAGGGGGGACGAATTCACCCCTCCACTTT.

This clonotype was observed at least ten times. The chain employs TRBV12-3 or TRBV12-4 and TRBJ2-3; D not resolved. Deletions cut 8 bases from V and 2 bases from J, with 17 bases between. The CDR3 covers 15 residues. The CDR3: CASARTTDDTDTQYF. CDR3 sequence (DNA): TGTGCCAGCGCTAGAACTACCGATGACACAGATACGCAGTATTTT.

This clonotype came up many times. The chain joins TRBV12-3 or TRBV12-4 to TRBJ2-7; 8 positions agree with TRBD1. The CDR3 runs 13 residues. V dropped 5 bases and J dropped 7; count of bases not matched to a gene: 7. The CDR3 here is CASSRTGSGEQYF. CDR3 DNA: TGTGCCAGCAGTCGGACAGGGTCGGGAGAGCAGTACTTC.

The rearrangement links TRBV12-3 or TRBV12-4 to TRBJ1-5; D is unresolved. The CDR3 loop spans 16 amino acids. Trimming removed 1 base at V and 1 base at J, with 11 bases between. CDR3 loop: CASSLGGQPSNQPQHF. CDR3 in DNA: TGTGCCAGCAGTTTAGGGGGTCAGCCAAGCAATCAGCCCCAGCATTTT.

This clonotype turned up a few times. This chain links TRBV7-3 with TRBJ2-3; a weak D match, TRBD2 (6 bases). Trimming removed 0 bases from V and 8 bases from J, with 21 bases in between. CDR3 length: 17 amino acids. The germline gives CDR1 SGHTA, CDR2 FQGTGA. The CDR3 nucleotides are TGTGCCAGCAGCTTAACGGCAGGAGGGAGTGGAGGGGTTACGCAGTATTTT. Amino acids: CASSLTAGGSGGVTQYF. Based on the CDR3 plus reference TRBV7-3 and TRBJ2-3, the full variable domain is GAGVSQTPSNKVTEKGKYVELRCDPISGHTALYWYRQSLGQGPEFLIYFQGTGAADDSGLPNDRFFAVRPEGSVSTLKIQRTERGDSAVYLCASSLTAGGSGGVTQYFGPGTRLTVL.

This rearrangement joins TRBV10-3 to TRBJ1-6; 9 nucleotides align to TRBD1. Trimming removed 2 bases from V and 9 bases from J; junction bases left unmatched: 14. The CDR3 sequence is 18 residues long. CDR1 is ENHRY and CDR2 is SYGVKD in the germline V gene. Here the CDR3 reads CAISEPRVGGTGTSPLHF. The CDR3 DNA is TGTGCCATCAGTGAGCCGAGGGTTGGCGGGACAGGGACTTCACCCCTCCACTTT.

This clonotype was seen ten or more times. The rearrangement uses TRBV20-1 and TRBJ2-5, with D maybe TRBD1 (8 bases). This CDR3 has 12 amino acids. V lost 5 bases to trimming and J lost 7 bases, with 14 bases between them. Germline V lookup: CDR1 DFQATT, CDR2 SNEGSKA (reference sequence). The CDR3 sequence: CSAFTGGGTQYF. The DNA of the CDR3 is TGCAGTGCTTTTACAGGGGGGGGGACCCAGTACTTC.

The V gene is TRBV12-3 or TRBV12-4, the J gene TRBJ2-7; D might be TRBD1 (6 bases). The CDR3 length is 15 residues. V was shortened by 3 bases and J by 6 bases, with 18 bases between the two germline ends. The CDR3 loop reads CASSFSRDIPSEQYF. CDR3 nucleotides: TGTGCCAGCAGTTTTTCTCGGGACATCCCCTCCGAGCAGTACTTC.

The sample holds many counts of this clonotype. CDR3 residues: CASSSAQGTGELFF. CDR3 coding DNA: TGCGCCAGCAGTTCGGCACAGGGCACCGGGGAGCTGTTTTTT. J is TRBJ2-2 and V is TRBV10-1; D perhaps matches TRBD1 (6 bases). This CDR3 has 14 residues. The germline gives CDR1 WNHNN, CDR2 SYGVQD (reference sequence). Trimming removed 5 bases from V and 4 bases from J, with 11 bases in between.

This clonotype has a handful of counts. The chain is built from TRBV3-1 and TRBJ2-7; no clear D gene. Germline CDR1 and CDR2: LGHDT and YNNKEL (reference sequence). V lost 5 bases and J 3 bases, leaving 8 bases between the germline ends. The CDR3 consists of 12 residues. This CDR3 reads CASSRSDYEQYF. CDR3 bases: TGTGCCAGCAGCAGGAGTGACTACGAGCAGTACTTC.

For the CDR3, the DNA is TGTGCCAGCAGTGAACGGCCAAGGGGAGCTTTCTTT. Translated: CASSERPRGAFF. The rearrangement joins TRBV6-1 to TRBJ1-1, with D possibly matching TRBD1 (5 bases). With 2 bases removed from V and 10 bases from J, the gap between germline ends came to 11 bases. This CDR3 has 12 amino acids. Germline V gives CDR1 MNHNS, CDR2 SASEGT.

This chain connects TRBV12-3 or TRBV12-4 to TRBJ1-2; no clear D. Trimming shortened V by 6 bases and J by 4 bases, and 15 bases separated the two germline ends. This CDR3 contains 14 residues. The CDR3 reads CASRRRERSYGYTF. CDR3 nucleotide sequence: TGTGCCAGCAGACGCCGGGAGAGGTCCTATGGCTACACCTTC.

The rearrangement joins TRBV18 to TRBJ2-3; the D gene could be TRBD1 or TRBD2 (7 bases each). The germline V gene has CDR1 KGHSH and CDR2 LQKENI. The CDR3 spans 15 residues. V was cut by 1 base and J by 6 bases, with 14 bases left in between. CDR3 sequence: CASSPQGAGADTQYF. As DNA, the CDR3 is TGTGCCAGCTCACCACAGGGGGCGGGAGCGGATACGCAGTATTTT.

The chain recombines TRBV27 with TRBJ2-1, with a possible D match to TRBD1 (5 bases). The CDR3 runs 16 residues. Germline assignment: CDR1 MNHEY and CDR2 SMNVEV (reference sequence). Trimming left V 2 bases short and J 4 bases short, with 15 bases between. CDR3: CASSLIGTNRYNEQFF. For the CDR3, the DNA is TGTGCCAGCAGTTTAATCGGAACTAACAGGTACAATGAGCAGTTCTTC.

This clonotype was observed many times. This chain connects TRBV12-3 or TRBV12-4 to TRBJ2-3; D possibly corresponds to TRBD2 (6 bases). CDR3 length equals 13 residues. Deletions cut 6 bases from V and 2 bases from J, with 9 bases between. As DNA, the CDR3 is TGTGCCAGCAGGTGGGGGGACACAGATACGCAGTATTTT. Translating it yields CASRWGDTDTQYF.

V and J are TRBV7-3 and TRBJ2-1; TRBD1 matches at 11 bases. This CDR3 has 15 amino acids. Unmatched junction bases numbered 10, after V lost 5 bases and J lost 10 bases. The germline CDR1 and CDR2 sequences are SGHTA and FQGTGA. The CDR3 DNA follows: TGTGCCAGCAGCCAGAATGGACAGGGGGCGGGCGAGCAGTTCTTC. It codes for CASSQNGQGAGEQFF.

J is TRBJ2-5 and V is TRBV24-1; 7 positions agree with TRBD1. The CDR3 loop spans 15 amino acids. The ends lost 4 bases at V and 4 bases at J; junction bases unmatched: 8. Germline V gene sequence: CDR1 KGHDR, CDR2 SFDVKD. Here the CDR3 DNA reads TGTGCCACCAGTGACCCGGGACAGTGGTTAGAGACCCAGTACTTC. Translated, it gives CATSDPGQWLETQYF.

Ten or more counts support this clonotype. V usage is TRBV29-1 and J usage is TRBJ1-3; TRBD1 agrees at 7 bases. This CDR3 has 13 amino acids. Germline-derived CDR1 and CDR2 are SQVTM and ANQGSEA. V was pared by 5 bases and J by 2 bases, with 3 bases of the junction left unmatched. CDR3 bases: TGCAGCGTTTACGGGACAGCTGGAAACACCATATATTTT. Amino acid sequence: CSVYGTAGNTIYF. The full variable domain, completed using reference TRBV29-1 and TRBJ1-3, is SAVISQKPSRDICQRGTSLTIQCQVDSQVTMMFWYRQQPGQSLTLIATANQGSEATYESGFVIDKFPISRPNLTFSTLTVSNMSPEDSSIYLCSVYGTAGNTIYFGEGSWLTVV.

V is TRBV29-1 and J is TRBJ1-5; TRBD1 aligns across 8 bases. V was pared by 6 bases and J by 5 bases, with 9 bases of the junction left unmatched. CDR3 length: 14 residues. Germline loops: CDR1 SQVTM, CDR2 ANQGSEA. This CDR3 is CSVIDRGRDQPQHF. The CDR3 DNA sequence: TGCAGCGTCATCGACAGGGGCAGGGATCAGCCCCAGCATTTT.

Ten or more counts support this clonotype. This chain connects TRBV29-1 to TRBJ2-1; D remains unclear. This CDR3 contains 13 residues. Per germline, CDR1 SQVTM and CDR2 ANQGSEA. V dropped 4 bases and J dropped 0 bases, with 7 bases sitting between them. CDR3 sequence reads: CSVGRSSYNEQFF. In DNA form, the CDR3 reads TGCAGCGTTGGTCGGAGCTCCTACAATGAGCAGTTCTTC.

This clonotype has more than one count but fewer than ten. This chain links TRBV20-1 with TRBJ2-3; 7 bases match TRBD2. The CDR3 runs to 14 residues. The trim removed 6 bases at V and 3 bases at J, leaving 9 bases unmatched. CDR1 is DFQATT and CDR2 is SNEGSKA in the germline V gene (reference sequence). The CDR3 bases are TGCAGTGCCACCAAGCGGGATGGGACAGATACGCAGTATTTT. Protein: CSATKRDGTDTQYF.

This clonotype was seen only a few times. J is TRBJ1-5 and V is TRBV7-2; unclear D gene. There are 14 residues in the CDR3. Deletions cut 5 bases from V and 3 bases from J, with 11 bases between. The V gene's germline CDR1 is SGHTA and CDR2 FQGNSA. CDR3 in amino acids: CASSRGNANQPQHF. DNA of the CDR3: TGTGCCAGCAGCCGAGGGAACGCCAATCAGCCCCAGCATTTT.

Only a few counts were recorded for this clonotype. The rearrangement links TRBV6-2 or TRBV6-3 to TRBJ1-5, with D unresolved. The germline gives CDR1 MNHEY, CDR2 SVGEGT. V gave up 2 bases and J gave up 2 bases, with 10 bases separating them. The CDR3 contains 15 residues. The CDR3 coding sequence is TGTGCCAGCAGTTACCTTTCGAGGGGCAATCAGCCCCAGCATTTT. It is translated as CASSYLSRGNQPQHF.

This chain links TRBV12-3 or TRBV12-4 with TRBJ2-3, with no clear D. The CDR3 extends over 12 amino acids. Trimming pared 2 bases from V and 4 bases from J, leaving 4 bases between. The CDR3 region has the DNA TGTGCCAGCAGTTTATATCCAGATACGCAGTATTTT. It specifies CASSLYPDTQYF.

CDR3 loop: CASSLEWARENTQYF. The DNA for the CDR3 is TGTGCCAGCAGCTTAGAATGGGCCCGGGAGAATACGCAGTATTTT. The rearrangement links TRBV11-2 to TRBJ2-3; possibly TRBD2 for D (6 bases). Trimming shortened V by 0 bases and J by 7 bases, and 14 bases separated the two germline ends. The CDR3 extends over 15 amino acids. CDR1 and CDR2 from the germline V gene are SGHAT and FQNNGV.

This rearrangement joins TRBV6-1 to TRBJ2-7; D is unclear. CDR3 size: 11 residues. Per the germline V gene, CDR1 is MNHNS and CDR2 is SASEGT. This chain's CDR3 is CVSSRSYEQYF. In DNA, the CDR3 is TGTGTGAGCAGTCGAAGCTACGAGCAGTACTTC.

This chain links TRBV11-2 with TRBJ2-7, with 14 bases that match TRBD2. J gave up 0 bases and V 5 bases, and 12 bases lay outside the gene matches. The CDR3 totals 19 residues. Germline-derived CDR1 and CDR2 are SGHAT and FQNNGV. The CDR3 spells CASSGPGTSGGGSSYEQYF. DNA of the CDR3: TGTGCCAGCAGCGGACCCGGGACTAGCGGGGGCGGAAGCTCCTACGAGCAGTACTTC.

At least ten counts were recorded for this clonotype. DNA for the CDR3: TGCAGCGCCATGACTAGCGGGAGCGGTGAGCAGTTCTTC. This translates into CSAMTSGSGEQFF. This sequence joins TRBV29-1 and TRBJ2-1; 12 bases match TRBD2. The V gene's germline CDR1 is SQVTM and CDR2 ANQGSEA. V trimming: 7 bases; J trimming: 9 bases; junction bases outside the gene matches: 7. The CDR3 loop spans 13 amino acids.

This clonotype was counted only a few times. V and J are TRBV15 and TRBJ1-5; no clear D gene. The CDR3 runs 13 residues. Per germline, CDR1 LNHNV and CDR2 YYDKDF (reference sequence). Trimming left V 1 base short and J 3 bases short, with 4 bases between. CDR3 amino acids: CATSRGHNQPQHF. The CDR3 nucleotides are TGTGCCACCAGCAGAGGCCACAATCAGCCCCAGCATTTT. The full variable domain, its missing parts supplied by reference TRBV15 and TRBJ1-5, is DAMVIQNPRYQVTQFGKPVTLSCSQTLNHNVMYWYQQKSSQAPKLLFHYYDKDFNNEADTPDNFQSRRPNTSFCFLDIRSPGLGDTAMYLCATSRGHNQPQHFGDGTRLSIL.

This clonotype was counted at least ten times. In nucleotides, the CDR3 is TGCAGCGTTGATCCGGCCAGGGTAGGCAATGAGCAGTTCTTC. Translation gives CSVDPARVGNEQFF. This chain links TRBV29-1 with TRBJ2-1; D perhaps matches TRBD1 (5 bases). Germline-derived CDR1 and CDR2 are SQVTM and ANQGSEA. Trimming pared 3 bases from V and 6 bases from J, leaving 15 bases between. There are 14 residues in the CDR3.

The chain is built from TRBV4-3 and TRBJ2-5; D is undetermined. The CDR3 contains 15 residues. The germline V gene has CDR1 LGHNA and CDR2 YSLEER. V lost 0 bases, J lost 5 bases, and 13 bases lay in between. The CDR3: CASSQDGRIGETQYF. Here the CDR3 DNA reads TGCGCCAGCAGCCAAGATGGTCGCATTGGGGAGACCCAGTACTTC.